The 17 T cell receptor beta chains reported below all come from one sample, sequenced in a study of PD-1 blockade in classical Hodgkin lymphoma. This table comes from immunoSEQ multiplex PCR, and its TCRdb copy is limited to in-frame clones, with some not included. The sample carries approximately 9,000 clones, more than 75% recorded once. Stated time point: newly diagnosed, previously untreated cHL patient sample. The investigators isolated CD8+ T cells from thawed PBMCs using magnetic negative selection. Source material: CD8+ T cells from blood. The receptors here all came from a human donor with classical Hodgkin lymphoma.

V is TRBV28 and J is TRBJ2-7, with D possibly being TRBD1 (6 bases). V was trimmed by 4 bases and J by 0 bases, leaving 13 bases between them. Germline assignment: CDR1 MDHEN and CDR2 SYDVKM. The CDR3 has 15 residues. The CDR3, as DNA: TGTGCCAGCAGTTCCCCACAGGGCCCCTCCTACGAGCAGTACTTC. Amino acids: CASSSPQGPSYEQYF.

The chain employs TRBV10-2 and TRBJ1-1; D is undetermined. Germline V gives CDR1 WSHSY, CDR2 SAAADI. V lost 0 bases, J lost 4 bases, and 9 bases lay in between. The CDR3 has 14 residues. The DNA for the CDR3 is TGCGCCAGCAGTGAGTCGGGGAGAAGCACTGAAGCTTTCTTT. Amino acid sequence: CASSESGRSTEAFF.

The chain has TRBV11-2 and TRBJ2-1; TRBD2 matches 13 bases. From germline, CDR1 is SGHAT and CDR2 FQNNGV. The trim removed 5 bases at V and 9 bases at J, leaving 10 bases unmatched. The CDR3 extends over 16 amino acids. The CDR3 coding sequence is TGTGCCAGCAGCCCTGCGACTAGCGGGGGGAAGGGTGAGCAGTTCTTC. Residues: CASSPATSGGKGEQFF.

The chain is built from TRBV7-2 and TRBJ2-7; D may be TRBD2 (7 bases). The CDR3 is 15 residues long. Germline CDR1 SGHTA, CDR2 FQGNSA. V lost 1 base to trimming and J lost 2 bases, with 12 bases between them. The CDR3 DNA reads TGTGCCAGCAGCTTAGTTGCCGGGGGGCCCTACGAGCAGTACTTC. Amino acids: CASSLVAGGPYEQYF.

The chain recombines TRBV28 with TRBJ1-6; 10 bases are a match to TRBD1. CDR3 length: 17 amino acids. Germline values: CDR1 MDHEN, CDR2 SYDVKM. J lost 0 bases, V lost 6 bases, and 5 bases had no gene match. The CDR3 DNA is TGTGCCAGCAGGCCCGGACAGGGGGTCTCCTATAATTCACCCCTCCACTTT. Its protein product is CASRPGQGVSYNSPLHF.

This chain links TRBV5-6 with TRBJ1-2; TRBD1 agrees at 7 bases. The ends lost 3 bases at V and 4 bases at J; junction bases unmatched: 6. The CDR3 has 14 residues. Per germline, CDR1 SGHDT and CDR2 YYEEEE. CDR3 DNA: TGTGCCAGCAGCTCAGGGACAGCTCTCTATGGCTACACCTTC. Its protein is CASSSGTALYGYTF.

The chain links TRBV9 to TRBJ2-1; D may be TRBD1 (6 bases). Trimming took 3 bases from V and 5 from J, leaving 9 bases between them. This CDR3 has 13 residues. Per the germline V gene, CDR1 is SGDLS and CDR2 is YYNGEE. This CDR3 is CASSDRANNEQFF. CDR3 nucleotides: TGTGCCAGCAGCGACAGGGCGAACAATGAGCAGTTCTTC.

The J gene is TRBJ2-7, the V gene TRBV9; D might be TRBD1 or TRBD2, each matching 5 bases. Deletions cut 6 bases from V and 1 base from J, with 17 bases between. Looked up from germline, CDR1 is SGDLS and CDR2 is YYNGEE. CDR3 length: 15 amino acids. The CDR3: CASNQGRLGSYEQYF. DNA of the CDR3: TGTGCCAGCAATCAGGGACGGTTGGGGTCCTACGAGCAGTACTTC.

The V gene is TRBV5-4, the J gene TRBJ2-5; 7 nucleotides agree with TRBD2. Germline-derived CDR1 and CDR2 are SGHNT and YYREEE (reference sequence). V shed 0 bases and J 2 bases; nucleotides not matched to a gene: 7. This CDR3 has 16 amino acids. The CDR3 reads CASSLGLADTQETQYF. CDR3 bases: TGTGCCAGCAGCTTGGGCCTAGCGGATACTCAAGAGACCCAGTACTTC.

V gene TRBV5-1 combines with J gene TRBJ1-1, with TRBD1 matching 8 bases. CDR1 and CDR2 (germline): SGHRS, YFSETQ. With V trimmed by 4 bases and J by 1 base, 12 bases remained unmatched. The CDR3 consists of 17 residues. The CDR3 DNA reads as TGCGCCAGCAGCGTCCGGACAGGGTGGGGAAAGAACACTGAAGCTTTCTTT. Protein: CASSVRTGWGKNTEAFF.

This clone was counted only a few times. The genes are TRBV10-3 and TRBJ2-2; TRBD1 aligns across 9 bases. With 4 bases clipped from V and 7 bases from J, the junction kept 10 bases outside the gene matches. In germline, CDR1 is ENHRY, CDR2 SYGVKD. This CDR3 region has 16 residues. The CDR3 DNA sequence: TGTGCCATCAGTGGGAAGGACAGGGGAGATAGCGGGGAGCTGTTTTTT. Protein product: CAISGKDRGDSGELFF.

The chain combines TRBV7-2 with TRBJ2-5; D possibly corresponds to TRBD1 (6 bases). The CDR3 covers 13 residues. CDR1 and CDR2 from the germline V gene are SGHTA and FQGNSA. The V end lost 1 base, the J end lost 4 bases, and 7 bases lay between the germline ends. The CDR3 sequence is CASSLVGGETQYF. In DNA, the CDR3 is TGTGCCAGCAGCTTAGTAGGGGGAGAGACCCAGTACTTC.

V and J are TRBV27 and TRBJ2-1; no reliable D call. The V end lost 4 bases, the J end lost 2 bases, and 12 bases lay between the germline ends. The germline CDR1 and CDR2 sequences are MNHEY and SMNVEV (reference sequence). The CDR3 extends over 15 amino acids. CDR3 DNA sequence: TGTGCCAGCAGTTCTAAAACTCTGGCCTACAATGAGCAGTTCTTC. This sequence encodes CASSSKTLAYNEQFF.

In nucleotides, the CDR3 is TGTGCCAGCAGCCTAACAGGGGGGAACACCGGGGAGCTGTTTTTT. This encodes CASSLTGGNTGELFF. The chain uses TRBV7-8 and TRBJ2-2; 8 bases match TRBD1. In germline, CDR1 is SGHVS, CDR2 FQNEAQ. V gave up 5 bases and J gave up 1 base; unmatched junction bases: 3. The CDR3 totals 15 residues.

The V gene is TRBV5-1, the J gene TRBJ2-7; 11 bases line up with TRBD1. Trimming at V came to 4 bases and at J to 1 base, leaving 4 bases not matched to a gene. The CDR3 extends over 15 amino acids. Germline values: CDR1 SGHRS, CDR2 YFSETQ. Here the CDR3 reads CASSPGQGGSYEQYF. DNA for the CDR3: TGCGCCAGCAGCCCGGGACAGGGGGGTTCCTACGAGCAGTACTTC.

This clone was observed a handful of times. The chain has TRBV29-1 and TRBJ1-1, with a weak D call TRBD1 (5 bases). V gave up 5 bases and J gave up 4 bases, with 20 bases separating them. This CDR3 contains 15 residues. Germline assignment: CDR1 SQVTM and CDR2 ANQGSEA. In DNA, the CDR3 is TGCAGCGTTAAAGTGGCAGGGCTTATCGGCACTGAAGCTTTCTTT. As protein: CSVKVAGLIGTEAFF.

The rearrangement links TRBV4-2 to TRBJ2-7; TRBD2 is a possible D gene (6 bases). Trimming took off 0 bases at V and 5 bases at J, with 11 bases between the two ends. Germline-derived CDR1 and CDR2 are LGHNA and YNFKEQ. The CDR3 consists of 14 residues. The CDR3 DNA is TGTGCCAGCAGCCAAGACTGGACGGGGGACGAGCAGTACTTC. Its translation: CASSQDWTGDEQYF.